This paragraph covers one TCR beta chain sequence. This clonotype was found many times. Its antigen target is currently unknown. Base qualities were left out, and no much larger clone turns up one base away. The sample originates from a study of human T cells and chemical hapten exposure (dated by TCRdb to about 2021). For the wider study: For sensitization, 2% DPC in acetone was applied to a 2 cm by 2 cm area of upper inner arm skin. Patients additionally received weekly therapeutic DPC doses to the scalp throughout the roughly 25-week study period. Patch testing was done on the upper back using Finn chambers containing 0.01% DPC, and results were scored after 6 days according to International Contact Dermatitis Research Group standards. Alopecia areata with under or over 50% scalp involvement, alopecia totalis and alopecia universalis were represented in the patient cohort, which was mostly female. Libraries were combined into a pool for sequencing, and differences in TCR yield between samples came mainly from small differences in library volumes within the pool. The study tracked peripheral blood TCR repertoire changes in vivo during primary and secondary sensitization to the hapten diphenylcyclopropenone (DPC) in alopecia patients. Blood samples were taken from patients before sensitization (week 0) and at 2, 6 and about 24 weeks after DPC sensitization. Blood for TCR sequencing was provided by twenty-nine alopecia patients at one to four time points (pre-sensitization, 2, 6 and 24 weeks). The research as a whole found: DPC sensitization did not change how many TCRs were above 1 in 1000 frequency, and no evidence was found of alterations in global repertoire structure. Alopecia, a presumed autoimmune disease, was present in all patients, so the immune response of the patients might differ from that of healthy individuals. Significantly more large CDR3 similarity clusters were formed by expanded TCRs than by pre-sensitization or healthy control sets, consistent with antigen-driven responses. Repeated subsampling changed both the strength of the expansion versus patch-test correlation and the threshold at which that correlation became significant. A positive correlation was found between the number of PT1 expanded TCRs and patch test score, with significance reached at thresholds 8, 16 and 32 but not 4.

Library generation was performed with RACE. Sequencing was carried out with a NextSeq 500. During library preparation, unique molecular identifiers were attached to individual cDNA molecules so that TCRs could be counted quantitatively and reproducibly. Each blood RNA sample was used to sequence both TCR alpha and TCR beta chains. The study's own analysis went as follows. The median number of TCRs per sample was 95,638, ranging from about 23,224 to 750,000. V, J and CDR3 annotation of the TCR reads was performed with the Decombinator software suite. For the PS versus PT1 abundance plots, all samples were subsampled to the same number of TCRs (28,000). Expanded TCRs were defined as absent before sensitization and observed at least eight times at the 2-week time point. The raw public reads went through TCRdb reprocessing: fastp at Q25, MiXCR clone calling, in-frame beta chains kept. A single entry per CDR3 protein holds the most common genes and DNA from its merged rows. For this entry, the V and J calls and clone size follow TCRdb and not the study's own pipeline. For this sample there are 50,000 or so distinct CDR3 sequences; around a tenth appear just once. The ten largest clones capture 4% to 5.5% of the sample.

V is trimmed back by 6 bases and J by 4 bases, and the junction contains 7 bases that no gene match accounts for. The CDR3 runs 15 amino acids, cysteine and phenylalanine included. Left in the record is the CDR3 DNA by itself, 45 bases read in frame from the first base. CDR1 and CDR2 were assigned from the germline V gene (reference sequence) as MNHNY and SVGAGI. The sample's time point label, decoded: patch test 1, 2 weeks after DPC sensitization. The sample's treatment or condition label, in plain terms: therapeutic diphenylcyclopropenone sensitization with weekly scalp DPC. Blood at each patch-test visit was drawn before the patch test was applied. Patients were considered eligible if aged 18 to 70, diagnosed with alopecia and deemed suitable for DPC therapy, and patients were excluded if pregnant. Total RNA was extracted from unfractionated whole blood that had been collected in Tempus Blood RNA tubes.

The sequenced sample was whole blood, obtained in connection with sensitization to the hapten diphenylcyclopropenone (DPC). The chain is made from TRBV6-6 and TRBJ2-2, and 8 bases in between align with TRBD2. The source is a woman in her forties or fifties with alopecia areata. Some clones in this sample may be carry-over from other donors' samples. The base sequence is TGTGCCAGCAGACCCAGCGGGAGAGGCACCGGGGAGCTGTTTTTT. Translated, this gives CASRPSGRGTGELFF.